This T cell receptor beta chain was identified in a study of tumor-infiltrating lymphocytes in localized non-small cell lung cancer. Study conclusions and caveats: Each assay used a separate piece of the same tissue. Tumor T-cell fraction was not associated with recurrence-free survival.

This CDR3 is built from 15 residues. Germline CDR1 reads LNHDA; CDR2 reads SQIVND (reference sequence). The ends lost 9 bases at V and 3 bases at J; junction bases unmatched: 10. This table comes from immunoSEQ multiplex PCR, and its TCRdb copy is limited to in-frame clones, with some not included. The sample includes about 12,000 clones, around 80% of them seen just once. This clone appeared once. Its target is unknown. The receptor comes from a human donor with non-small cell lung cancer. Sequenced: lung tumor tissue. The chain combines TRBV19 with TRBJ2-1; 8 bases align to TRBD2. CDR3 region: CASRYSGGNYNEQFF. DNA for the CDR3: TGTGCCAGCCGATATTCGGGGGGGAACTACAATGAGCAGTTCTTC.